Here is one TCR beta chain with its context. The source of the sample is a study of cytomegalovirus exposure and HLA in healthy donors. This table comes from immunoSEQ multiplex PCR, and its TCRdb copy is limited to in-frame clones, with some not included. The sample has about 72,000 clones, about 95% seen once. The donors belonged to the roughly 130-subject validation cohort, separate from the roughly 710-subject first cohort. Trimming took 0 bases from V and 4 from J, leaving 12 bases between them. CDR1 is MNHNS, CDR2 SASEGT, per germline. The CDR3 runs 15 residues. Sequencing was performed on PBMCs. The chain joins TRBV6-1 to TRBJ1-2, with TRBD1 as a possible D gene (5 bases). The receptor's source is a woman aged 18-29 years in good health and CMV-seronegative. DNA of the CDR3: TGTGCCAGCAGTGAAGCTCTTACGGGGGGCTATGGCTACACCTTC. Protein product: CASSEALTGGYGYTF.